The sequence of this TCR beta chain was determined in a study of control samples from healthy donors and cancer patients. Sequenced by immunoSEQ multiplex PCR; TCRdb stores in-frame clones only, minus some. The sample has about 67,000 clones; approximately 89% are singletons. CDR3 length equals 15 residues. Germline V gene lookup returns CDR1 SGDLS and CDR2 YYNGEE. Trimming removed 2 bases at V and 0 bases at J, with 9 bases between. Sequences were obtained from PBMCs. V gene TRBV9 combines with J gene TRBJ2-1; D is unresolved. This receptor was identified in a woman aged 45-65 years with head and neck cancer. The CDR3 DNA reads TGTGCCAGCAGCGTTTTCCCCAGCTCCTACAATGAGCAGTTCTTC. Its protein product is CASSVFPSSYNEQFF.